The 14 T cell receptor beta chains presented below share a single source sample, sequenced in a study of tumor T cells in aggressive B-cell lymphoma. Generated by immunoSEQ multiplex PCR, the TCRdb table keeps only in-frame clones and is missing some. The sample shows roughly 740 clones, under 95% of them seen only once. Sequences were obtained from tumor tissue. These receptors all come from an adult with diffuse large B cell lymphoma.

The gene calls are TRBV20-1 and TRBJ1-2, with D uncertain. The length of the CDR3 is 11 residues. Trimming removed 7 bases at V and 7 bases at J, with 13 bases between. Germline V gene sequence: CDR1 DFQATT, CDR2 SNEGSKA (reference sequence). The DNA for the CDR3 is TGCAGTGTAACCCCACTCGGTGGCTACACCTTC. Residues: CSVTPLGGYTF.

This rearrangement joins TRBV4-3 to TRBJ1-2; D unclear. The CDR3 has 13 residues. Trimming cost V 2 bases and J 2 bases, with 6 bases left between them. Per germline, CDR1 LGHNA and CDR2 YSLEER. In nucleotides, the CDR3 is TGCGCCAGCAGCCAAACAGTGAACTATGGCTACACCTTC. It yields the protein CASSQTVNYGYTF.

The rearrangement uses TRBV18 and TRBJ1-2; 10 bases align to TRBD1. The CDR3 has 15 residues. Trimming at V came to 6 bases and at J to 0 bases, leaving 4 bases not matched to a gene. CDR1 KGHSH and CDR2 LQKENI come from the germline V gene. The CDR3, as DNA: TGTGCCAGCTCCCTGGGACAGGGGACTAACTATGGCTACACCTTC. As protein: CASSLGQGTNYGYTF.

The genes are TRBV19 and TRBJ2-4; D is unclear. Trimming cost V 3 bases and J 3 bases, with 9 bases left between them. The CDR3 extends over 14 amino acids. Germline-derived CDR1 and CDR2 are LNHDA and SQIVND (reference sequence). DNA for the CDR3: TGTGCCAGTAGTATGAGTGAGGTCAAAAACATTCAGTACTTC. This sequence encodes CASSMSEVKNIQYF.

The V call is TRBV7-2, the J call TRBJ2-2; D is unresolved. V was pared by 4 bases and J by 6 bases, with 6 bases between. CDR3 length: 12 residues. The germline V gene encodes CDR1 SGHTA and CDR2 FQGNSA. The CDR3 DNA reads as TGTGCCAGCAGCTCCGTGTCCGGGGAGCTGTTTTTT. It specifies CASSSVSGELFF.

The chain has TRBV29-1 and TRBJ2-3; D call uncertain. The CDR3 sequence is 10 residues long. Germline CDR1 reads SQVTM; CDR2 reads ANQGSEA. V was clipped by 4 bases and J by 6 bases, with 5 bases between them. This chain's CDR3 is CSVVGDTQYF. The CDR3 DNA reads as TGCAGCGTTGTCGGGGATACGCAGTATTTT.

CDR3 sequence reads: CAISGTSGHSYNEQFF. As DNA, the CDR3 is TGTGCCATCTCCGGGACTAGCGGCCACTCCTACAATGAGCAGTTCTTC. The rearrangement links TRBV30 to TRBJ2-1; TRBD2 matches at 11 bases. CDR3 length: 16 amino acids. Trimming took 8 bases from V and 0 from J; bases not matched to a gene: 9. Germline-derived CDR1 and CDR2 are GTSNPN and SVGIG (reference sequence).

V usage is TRBV14 and J usage is TRBJ1-1; possible D gene TRBD1, 5 bases. Germline loops: CDR1 SGHDN, CDR2 FVKESK. The ends were cut back, 1 base at V and 11 bases at J, with 14 bases in the middle. The CDR3 sequence is 13 residues long. DNA for the CDR3: TGTGCCAGCAGCCAAGTCCCAGGGCGTCCTGCTTTCTTT. Its protein is CASSQVPGRPAFF.

The table lists this clone with a count of one. The chain links TRBV18 to TRBJ1-1; 7 nucleotides match TRBD1. After removal of 6 bases from V and 11 bases from J, the junction contained 6 bases not matched to a gene. Germline lookup yields CDR1 KGHSH and CDR2 LQKENI. The CDR3 sequence is 11 residues long. DNA for the CDR3: TGTGCCAGCTCTAAGGACAGGCAGGCTTTCTTT. This codes for CASSKDRQAFF.

V is TRBV27 and J is TRBJ1-6; D unresolved. V dropped 10 bases and J dropped 0 bases, with 10 bases sitting between them. In germline, CDR1 is MNHEY, CDR2 SMNVEV (reference sequence). The CDR3 spans 14 residues. The CDR3 bases are TGTGCCACCAAAGGGAGCTCCTATAATTCACCCCTCCACTTT. It codes for CATKGSSYNSPLHF.

J is TRBJ2-7 and V is TRBV14; maybe TRBD2 (8 bases). Germline CDR1 SGHDN, CDR2 FVKESK. The CDR3 has 19 amino acids. Trimming left V 6 bases short and J 2 bases short, with 29 bases between. The chain's CDR3 is CASRASTETGKTSAYEQYF. For the CDR3, the DNA is TGTGCCAGCAGGGCCAGTACTGAGACAGGGAAGACTAGCGCCTACGAGCAGTACTTC.

This sequence joins TRBV30 and TRBJ2-3; 8 bases align to TRBD2. Germline assignment: CDR1 GTSNPN and CDR2 SVGIG (reference sequence). The CDR3 spans 12 residues. The trim removed 5 bases at V and 10 bases at J, leaving 8 bases unmatched. CDR3 protein: CAWALGREAQYF. CDR3 nucleotide sequence: TGTGCCTGGGCCCTCGGGAGGGAGGCGCAGTATTTT.

The J gene is TRBJ2-1, the V gene TRBV28, with D maybe TRBD2 (5 bases). The germline V gene encodes CDR1 MDHEN and CDR2 SYDVKM. The CDR3 has 13 residues. V was pared by 3 bases and J by 8 bases, with 11 bases between. CDR3 residues: CASSFYGVHEQFF. The CDR3 DNA follows: TGTGCCAGCAGTTTTTACGGGGTCCATGAGCAGTTCTTC.

The chain has TRBV5-6 and TRBJ1-3; D is unresolved. Germline CDR1 reads SGHDT; CDR2 reads YYEEEE. Trimming removed 1 base from V and 2 bases from J, with 7 bases in between. This CDR3 is built from 14 residues. The CDR3 region has the DNA TGTGCCAGCAGCTTGCGCGGAGCTGGAAACACCATATATTTT. It translates to CASSLRGAGNTIYF. Full variable domain (rest looked up from reference TRBV5-6 and TRBJ1-3): DAGVTQSPTHLIKTRGQQVTLRCSPKSGHDTVSWYQQALGQGPQFIFQYYEEEERQRGNFPDRFSGHQFPNYSSELNVNALLLGDSALYLCASSLRGAGNTIYFGEGSWLTVV.